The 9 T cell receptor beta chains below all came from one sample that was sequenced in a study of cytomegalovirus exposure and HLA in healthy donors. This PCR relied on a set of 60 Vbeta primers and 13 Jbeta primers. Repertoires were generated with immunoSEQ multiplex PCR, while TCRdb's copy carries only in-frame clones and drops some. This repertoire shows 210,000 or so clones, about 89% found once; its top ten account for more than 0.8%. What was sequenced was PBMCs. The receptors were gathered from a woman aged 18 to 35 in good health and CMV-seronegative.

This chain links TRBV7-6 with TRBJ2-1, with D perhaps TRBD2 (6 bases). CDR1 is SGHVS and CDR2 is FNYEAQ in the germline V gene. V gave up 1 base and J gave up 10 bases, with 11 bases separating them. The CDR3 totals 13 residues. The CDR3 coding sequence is TGTGCCAGCAGCTTAGGCGAGCGGGCGGAGCAGTTCTTC. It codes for CASSLGERAEQFF.

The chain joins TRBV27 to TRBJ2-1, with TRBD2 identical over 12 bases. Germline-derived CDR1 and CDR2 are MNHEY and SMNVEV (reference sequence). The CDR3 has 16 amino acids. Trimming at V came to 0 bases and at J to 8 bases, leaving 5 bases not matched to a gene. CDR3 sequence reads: CASSLSTSGSRDEQFF. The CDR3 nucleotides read TGTGCCAGCAGTTTATCGACTAGCGGGAGCCGTGATGAGCAGTTCTTC.

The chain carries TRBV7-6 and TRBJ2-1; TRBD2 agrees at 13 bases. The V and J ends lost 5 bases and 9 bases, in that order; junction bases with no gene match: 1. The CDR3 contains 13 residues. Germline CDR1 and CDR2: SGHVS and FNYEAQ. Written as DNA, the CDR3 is TGTGCCAGCAGCGGACTAGCGGGAGTTGAGCAGTTCTTC. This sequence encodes CASSGLAGVEQFF.

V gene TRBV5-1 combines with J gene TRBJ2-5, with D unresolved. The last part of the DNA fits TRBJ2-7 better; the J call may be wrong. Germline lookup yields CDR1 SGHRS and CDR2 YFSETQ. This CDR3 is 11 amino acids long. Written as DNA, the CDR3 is TGCGCCAGCAGCCCCTCCTACGAGCAGTACTTC. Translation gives CASSPSYEQYF.

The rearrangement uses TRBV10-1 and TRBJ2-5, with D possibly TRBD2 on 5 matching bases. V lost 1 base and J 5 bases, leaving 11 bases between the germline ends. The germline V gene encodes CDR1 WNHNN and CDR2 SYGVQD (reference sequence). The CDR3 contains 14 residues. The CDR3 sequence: CASSEFGKWETQYF. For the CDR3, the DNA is TGCGCCAGCAGTGAGTTCGGGAAGTGGGAGACCCAGTACTTC.

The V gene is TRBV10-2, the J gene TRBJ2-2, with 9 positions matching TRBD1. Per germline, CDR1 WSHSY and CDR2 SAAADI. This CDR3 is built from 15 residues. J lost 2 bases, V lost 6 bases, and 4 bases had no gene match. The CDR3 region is CASRAGQGNTGELFF. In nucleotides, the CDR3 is TGCGCCAGCAGAGCGGGACAGGGTAACACCGGGGAGCTGTTTTTT.

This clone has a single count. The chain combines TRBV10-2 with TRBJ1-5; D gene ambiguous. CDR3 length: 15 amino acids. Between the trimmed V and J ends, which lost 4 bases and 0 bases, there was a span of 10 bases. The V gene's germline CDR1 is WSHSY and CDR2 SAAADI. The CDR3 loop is CASSVPASSNQPQHF. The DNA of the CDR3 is TGCGCCAGCAGTGTCCCAGCGAGTAGCAATCAGCCCCAGCATTTT.

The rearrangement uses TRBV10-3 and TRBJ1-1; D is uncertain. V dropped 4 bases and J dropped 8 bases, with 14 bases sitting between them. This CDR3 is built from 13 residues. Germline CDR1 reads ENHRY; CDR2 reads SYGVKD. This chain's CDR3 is CAISVAFISEAFF. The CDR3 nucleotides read TGTGCCATCAGTGTAGCCTTCATTTCCGAAGCTTTCTTT.

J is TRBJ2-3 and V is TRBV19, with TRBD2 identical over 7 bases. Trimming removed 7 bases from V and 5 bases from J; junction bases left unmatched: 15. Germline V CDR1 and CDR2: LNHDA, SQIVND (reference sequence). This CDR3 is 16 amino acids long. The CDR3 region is CASIGSRGEFIDTQYF. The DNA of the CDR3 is TGTGCCAGTATTGGTTCCCGGGGGGAGTTTATAGATACGCAGTATTTT.